The clone carrying this T cell receptor beta chain was seen repeatedly, ten times or more. Trimming took 5 bases from V and 2 from J, leaving 12 bases between them. CDR1 and CDR2 (germline): MDHEN, SYDVKM. The CDR3 consists of 14 residues. This sample is part of a study of regulatory T cells in long-lasting Graves disease. Time point specified: persistent/refractory GD, antithyroid drugs over 5 years with positive TRAb. From PBMCs, RNA was extracted and then used to make the TCR library. HTBI primers from iRepertoire and Arm-PCR of CDR3 regions yielded the TCR beta libraries. TCRdb independently ran MiXCR on the multiplex PCR reads; one entry per CDR3 protein. Of 300,000 or so distinct CDR3 sequences in the sample, around a fifth were seen once.

The chain links TRBV28 to TRBJ2-5; D is unclear. Sample: peripheral blood mononuclear cells (PBMCs), taken when the disease was refractory, from a patient treated with antithyroid drugs. The TCR was taken from a female donor with Graves disease. The CDR3: CASSTLGSQETQYF. The CDR3 DNA is TGTGCCAGCAGTACCCTTGGGTCACAAGAGACCCAGTACTTC.